This T cell receptor (beta chain) was profiled in a study of T-cell reconstitution after alpha-beta-depleted transplantation in children. Study results and limitations: Roughly two months post-transplant, alpha-beta T cells reportedly originated from several hundred graft clones that had expanded. After transplant, high TCRbeta diversity at day 60 in some patients arose from surviving recipient T cells and thymic progenitors. When one year had passed after transplant, most T-cell counts and diversity came from newly produced T cells.

With regard to this clonotype: Antigen: not known.

V was pared by 6 bases and J by 1 base, with 10 bases between. Germline CDR1 MNHEY, CDR2 SVGEGT. The CDR3 sequence is 13 residues long. During its preparation, the TCRbeta library received unique molecular identifiers. TCRdb called the PCR reads again in MiXCR, with one record for every CDR3 protein. The sample consists of about 27,000 distinct CDR3 sequences, roughly 19% of them appearing once. The sequence derives from a male patient aged 2-10 years who had a stem cell transplant for acute lymphoblastic leukemia, so the T cells may come from the graft donor. The specimen was PBMCs, mostly from graft donor cells, collected 60 days after TCRalphabeta/CD19-depleted stem cell transplant. The chain recombines TRBV6-2 or TRBV6-3 with TRBJ2-7; D remains unclear. The CDR3 DNA is TGTGCCAGCAGAAATTTGGATTCCTACGAGCAGTACTTC. This gives the protein CASRNLDSYEQYF.